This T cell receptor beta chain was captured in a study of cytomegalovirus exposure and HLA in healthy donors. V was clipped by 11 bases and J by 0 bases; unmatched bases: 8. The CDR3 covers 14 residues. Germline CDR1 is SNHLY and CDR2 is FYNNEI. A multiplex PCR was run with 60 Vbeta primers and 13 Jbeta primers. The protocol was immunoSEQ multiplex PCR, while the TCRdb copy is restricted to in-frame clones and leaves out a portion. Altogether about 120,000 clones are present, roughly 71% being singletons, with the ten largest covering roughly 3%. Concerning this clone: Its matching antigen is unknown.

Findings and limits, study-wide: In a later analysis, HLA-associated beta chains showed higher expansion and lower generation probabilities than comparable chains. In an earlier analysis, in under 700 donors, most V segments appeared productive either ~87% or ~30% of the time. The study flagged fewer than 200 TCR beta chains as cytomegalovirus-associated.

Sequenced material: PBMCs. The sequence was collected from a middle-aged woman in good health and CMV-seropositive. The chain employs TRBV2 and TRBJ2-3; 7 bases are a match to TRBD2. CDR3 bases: TGTGCCGGATCCGGGGGACTAAGCACAGATACGCAGTATTTT. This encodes CAGSGGLSTDTQYF.